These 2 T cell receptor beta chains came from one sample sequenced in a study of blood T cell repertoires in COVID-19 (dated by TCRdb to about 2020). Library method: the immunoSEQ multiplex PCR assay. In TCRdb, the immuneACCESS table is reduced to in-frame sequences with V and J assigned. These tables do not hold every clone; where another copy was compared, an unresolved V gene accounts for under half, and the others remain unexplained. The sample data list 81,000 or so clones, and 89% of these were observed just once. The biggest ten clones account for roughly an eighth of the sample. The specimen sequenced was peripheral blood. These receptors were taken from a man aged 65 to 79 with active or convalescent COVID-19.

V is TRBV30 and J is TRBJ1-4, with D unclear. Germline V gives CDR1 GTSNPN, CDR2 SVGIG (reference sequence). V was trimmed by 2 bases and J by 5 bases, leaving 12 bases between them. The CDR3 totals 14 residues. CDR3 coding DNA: TGTGCCTGGAGTTCCGGCGGGAGCAATGAAAAACTGTTTTTT. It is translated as CAWSSGGSNEKLFF.

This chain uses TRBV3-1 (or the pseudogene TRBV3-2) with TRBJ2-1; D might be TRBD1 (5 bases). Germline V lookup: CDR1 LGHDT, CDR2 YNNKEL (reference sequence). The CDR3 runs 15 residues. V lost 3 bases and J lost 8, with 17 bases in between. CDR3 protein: CASSQAQKGMDEQFF. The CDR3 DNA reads TGTGCCAGCAGCCAGGCCCAAAAGGGGATGGATGAGCAGTTCTTC.